Only a few counts were recorded for the clone carrying this TCR beta chain. The antigen is undetermined. This entry comes from a study of CD8 T cells in ankylosing spondylitis. The study, taken as a whole, reports: With a CD8+ phenotype, disease-linked clones were relatively rare in peripheral blood. Reported data indicate significant enrichment of disease-linked clones within matched ankylosing spondylitis synovial fluid. Previous work reported some of these motif variants in the synovial fluid and blood of reactive arthritis.

TCR beta libraries were made by quantitative 5'-RACE with molecular barcodes. MiXCR, run by TCRdb on the 5' RACE reads, gives a single entry per CDR3 protein. The table has about 90,000 distinct CDR3 sequences, around 27% seen once; the top ten hold 55% to 75%. Looked up from germline, CDR1 is KGHSY and CDR2 is FQNENV. The CDR3 totals 12 residues. The V end was cut by 2 bases, the J end by 5 bases, with 6 bases between. This sequence joins TRBV16 and TRBJ1-2; D is unclear. Material for sequencing was blood, either unsorted or a sorted T cell fraction (not recorded which). The source of this sequence is a male donor with ankylosing spondylitis or in good health (not recorded which). The DNA for the CDR3 is TGTGCCAGCAGCCAAGGGGTATATGGCTACACCTTC. Amino acid sequence: CASSQGVYGYTF.